Below, 29 T cell receptor beta chains from the same sample are listed, as sequenced in a study of blood T cell repertoires in COVID-19. Sequenced by immunoSEQ multiplex PCR; TCRdb stores in-frame clones only, minus some. The top ten clones hold roughly 19% of a sample with roughly 150,000 clones, 79% of them seen once. Sequenced sample: PBMCs or T cells enriched from blood (not recorded which). These TCRs come from a woman aged 65 to 85 in a cohort exposed to, infected with or recovered from COVID-19 (not recorded which).

V is TRBV7-6 and J is TRBJ2-3, with D perhaps TRBD2 (5 bases). CDR3 length equals 15 residues. Germline CDR1 is SGHVS and CDR2 is FNYEAQ. Trimming left V 0 bases short and J 6 bases short, with 13 bases between. This CDR3 reads CASSLADYGLDTQYF. The CDR3 coding sequence is TGTGCCAGCAGCTTAGCAGACTATGGGTTGGATACGCAGTATTTT.

The chain recombines TRBV9 with TRBJ2-1; a possible D gene is TRBD1 (6 bases). The ends were cut back, 1 base at V and 12 bases at J, with 14 bases in the middle. The CDR3 length is 13 residues. Germline V gene data show CDR1 as SGDLS and CDR2 as YYNGEE. The chain's CDR3 is CASSVPGHLGQFF. CDR3 bases: TGTGCCAGCAGCGTACCGGGACATCTCGGGCAGTTCTTC.

The V gene is TRBV7-9, the J gene TRBJ2-1; TRBD1 matches 10 bases. Trimming took 5 bases from V and 2 from J; bases not matched to a gene: 3. CDR3 length equals 15 residues. Germline V lookup: CDR1 SEHNR, CDR2 FQNEAQ (reference sequence). The CDR3 DNA sequence: TGTGCCAGCAGCCCGGGACAGGGGACCTACAATGAGCAGTTCTTC. This gives the protein CASSPGQGTYNEQFF.

The V and J genes are TRBV28 and TRBJ2-4, with 12 bases that match TRBD2. Unmatched junction bases numbered 6, after V lost 4 bases and J lost 2 bases. The CDR3 has 17 residues. The germline V gene encodes CDR1 MDHEN and CDR2 SYDVKM. The CDR3 loop reads CASSSLGLAGPKNIQYF. The CDR3 DNA sequence: TGTGCCAGCAGTTCCCTCGGACTAGCGGGACCCAAAAACATTCAGTACTTC.

In this sample, this clone turned up a few times. The rearrangement links TRBV2 to TRBJ2-2; 8 bases align to TRBD1. Germline V gene lookup returns CDR1 SNHLY and CDR2 FYNNEI. The CDR3 has 13 residues. The CDR3 loop is CVSQGQDTGELFF. The CDR3 DNA sequence: TGTGTGTCTCAGGGACAGGACACCGGGGAGCTGTTTTTT. Full variable domain (rest looked up from reference TRBV2 and TRBJ2-2): EPEVTQTPSHQVTQMGQEVILRCVPISNHLYFYWYRQILGQKVEFLVSFYNNEISEKSEIFDDQFSVERPDGSNFTLKIRSTKLEDSAMYFCVSQGQDTGELFFGEGSRLTVL.

The rearrangement joins TRBV9 to TRBJ1-2, with TRBD1 matching 8 bases. The junction had 6 bases not matched to a gene; V was cut back by 0 bases and J by 2 bases. The CDR3 has 16 amino acids. Germline CDR1 SGDLS, CDR2 YYNGEE. CDR3 sequence reads: CASSVGGQDANYGYTF. CDR3 nucleotide sequence: TGTGCCAGCAGCGTAGGGGGACAGGACGCAAACTATGGCTACACCTTC.

This rearrangement joins TRBV7-9 to TRBJ1-2; maybe TRBD1 (5 bases). This CDR3 has 14 residues. Trimming left V 4 bases short and J 7 bases short, with 16 bases between. Germline-derived CDR1 and CDR2 are SEHNR and FQNEAQ (reference sequence). CDR3 sequence: CASSSYARGGGYTF. The CDR3 DNA reads TGTGCCAGCAGCTCTTACGCGAGGGGAGGTGGCTACACCTTC.

The chain is built from TRBV5-1 and TRBJ2-7; tentative D call: TRBD2 (6 bases). The V gene lost 4 bases and the J gene lost 3 bases, with 17 bases spanning the gap. CDR3 length: 15 amino acids. Germline CDR1 and CDR2: SGHRS and YFSETQ. This CDR3 is CASSNPAGPVYEQYF. DNA for the CDR3: TGCGCCAGCAGCAACCCAGCGGGTCCGGTCTACGAGCAGTACTTC.

This chain joins TRBV6-5 and TRBJ2-1, with 12 bases identical to TRBD2. From germline, CDR1 is MNHEY and CDR2 SVGAGI. The CDR3 consists of 15 residues. The V and J ends lost 7 bases and 3 bases, in that order; junction bases with no gene match: 4. CDR3 region: CASIRGLAGYNEQFF. The CDR3 coding sequence is TGTGCCAGCATCCGGGGACTAGCGGGCTACAATGAGCAGTTCTTC.

The chain recombines TRBV4-2 with TRBJ2-1; 11 nucleotides align to TRBD2. The V and J ends lost 4 bases and 8 bases, in that order; junction bases with no gene match: 10. Germline assignment: CDR1 LGHNA and CDR2 YNFKEQ. This CDR3 has 16 amino acids. The CDR3 is CASSPVGLAGGDEQFF. Here the CDR3 DNA reads TGTGCCAGCAGCCCAGTTGGACTAGCGGGTGGAGATGAGCAGTTCTTC.

The chain carries TRBV5-4 and TRBJ1-1, with TRBD1 identical over 7 bases. V lost 5 bases to trimming and J lost 5 bases; unmatched junction nucleotides: 6. From germline, CDR1 is SGHNT and CDR2 YYREEE (reference sequence). The CDR3 spans 13 residues. The CDR3 spells CASSLTGKTEAFF. CDR3 bases: TGTGCCAGCAGTCTGACAGGGAAAACTGAAGCTTTCTTT.

V usage is TRBV5-4 and J usage is TRBJ2-7, with D perhaps TRBD2 (5 bases). Germline assignment: CDR1 SGHNT and CDR2 YYREEE (reference sequence). The CDR3 is 16 residues long. V dropped 0 bases and J dropped 1 base, with 14 bases sitting between them. The CDR3 loop reads CASSLVGGFTSYEQYF. The CDR3 nucleotides are TGTGCCAGCAGCTTGGTAGGCGGGTTCACTTCCTACGAGCAGTACTTC.

The genes are TRBV7-2 and TRBJ2-7; D might be TRBD2 (5 bases). V lost 6 bases, J lost 4 bases, and 19 bases lay in between. The CDR3 has 15 residues. Germline V gene lookup returns CDR1 SGHTA and CDR2 FQGNSA. CDR3 bases: TGTGCCAGCAGTGCGGGTGTTTGGCTATCTTACGAGCAGTACTTC. It encodes CASSAGVWLSYEQYF. Full variable domain (rest looked up from reference TRBV7-2 and TRBJ2-7): GAGVSQSPSNKVTEKGKDVELRCDPISGHTALYWYRQSLGQGLEFLIYFQGNSAPDKSGLPSDRFSAERTGGSVSTLTIQRTQQEDSAVYLCASSAGVWLSYEQYFGPGTRLTVT.

The chain joins TRBV6-2 or TRBV6-3 to TRBJ1-2, with TRBD1 matching 8 bases. J was trimmed by 9 bases and V by 5 bases; bases with no gene match: 5. The germline V gene has CDR1 MNHEY and CDR2 SVGEGT. The CDR3 runs 12 residues. As DNA, the CDR3 is TGTGCCAGCAGTCGAGGACAGGGAAGCTACACCTTC. This codes for CASSRGQGSYTF.

V and J are TRBV7-3 and TRBJ2-1; 8 nucleotides align to TRBD2. CDR1 and CDR2 from the germline V gene are SGHTA and FQGTGA. This CDR3 has 15 amino acids. Trimming took 5 bases from V and 6 from J; bases not matched to a gene: 9. CDR3 in DNA: TGTGCCAGCAGCCTTAGCGGGATCGCCTCCAATGAGCAGTTCTTC. Translation gives CASSLSGIASNEQFF.

The chain joins TRBV4-2 to TRBJ2-7; D uncertain. Germline V gives CDR1 LGHNA, CDR2 YNFKEQ. The V end lost 3 bases, the J end lost 4 bases, and 22 bases lay between the germline ends. CDR3 length: 17 amino acids. CDR3 sequence reads: CASSHTTTIGYAYEQYF. CDR3 DNA: TGTGCCAGCAGCCACACTACCACCATAGGCTATGCTTACGAGCAGTACTTC.

J is TRBJ1-6 and V is TRBV28; D uncertain. The ends were cut back, 6 bases at V and 5 bases at J, with 8 bases in the middle. Germline V gene data show CDR1 as MDHEN and CDR2 as SYDVKM. The CDR3 is 13 amino acids. The CDR3 DNA reads TGTGCCAGCAGCCTCAGTAATAATTCACCCCTCCACTTT. It is translated as CASSLSNNSPLHF. Variable domain in full (rest from reference TRBV28 and TRBJ1-6): DVKVTQSSRYLVKRTGEKVFLECVQDMDHENMFWYRQDPGLGLRLIYFSYDVKMKEKGDIPEGYSVSREKKERFSLILESASTNQTSMYLCASSLSNNSPLHFGNGTRLTVT.

The sample holds a few counts of this clone. V gene TRBV5-1 combines with J gene TRBJ2-5; TRBD1 matches at 10 bases. The CDR3 loop spans 16 amino acids. Trimming removed 4 bases from V and 2 bases from J; junction bases left unmatched: 8. Germline values: CDR1 SGHRS, CDR2 YFSETQ. This CDR3 is CASSHGQGGPQETQYF. As DNA, the CDR3 is TGCGCCAGCAGCCACGGACAGGGGGGCCCTCAAGAGACCCAGTACTTC.

The CDR3 DNA reads TGCGCCAGCAGTGGCGGGACTTTGAATTCACCCCTCCACTTT. This gives the protein CASSGGTLNSPLHF. This sequence joins TRBV5-1 and TRBJ1-6, with D possibly TRBD1 on 5 matching bases. Germline-derived CDR1 and CDR2 are SGHRS and YFSETQ. V shed 5 bases and J shed 7 bases, with 13 bases lying between them. The CDR3 consists of 14 residues.

The genes are TRBV7-2 and TRBJ2-1, with D possibly TRBD2 on 6 matching bases. This CDR3 has 14 residues. V dropped 1 base and J dropped 12 bases, with 16 bases sitting between them. Germline lookup yields CDR1 SGHTA and CDR2 FQGNSA. CDR3 in amino acids: CASSLGSAGRVQFF. The CDR3 DNA is TGTGCCAGCAGCTTAGGATCGGCGGGAAGGGTGCAGTTCTTC.

The chain uses TRBV2 and TRBJ2-1; 8 nucleotides line up with TRBD1. CDR3 length: 12 amino acids. Germline-derived CDR1 and CDR2 are SNHLY and FYNNEI. The J segment lost 15 bases and the V segment lost 4 bases, leaving 8 bases of the junction unmatched. The CDR3 reads CASSGDRRETFF. CDR3 in DNA: TGTGCCAGCAGTGGGGACAGGCGGGAAACGTTCTTC.

This clone was detected once. The V gene is TRBV21-1, the J gene TRBJ1-2. TRBV21-1 is a documented pseudogene. This CDR3 region has 16 residues. CDR3 amino acids: CASSSEQRAANYGYTF. The CDR3 DNA follows: TGTGCCAGCAGTTCAGAACAGCGGGCAGCTAACTATGGCTACACCTTC.

V usage is TRBV28 and J usage is TRBJ2-3; 7 nucleotides agree with TRBD2. Trimming took 1 base from V and 0 from J; bases not matched to a gene: 4. The CDR3 sequence is 16 residues long. CDR1 is MDHEN, CDR2 SYDVKM, per germline. The CDR3 here is CASSLLGEGSTDTQYF. The CDR3 nucleotides read TGTGCCAGCAGTTTATTGGGGGAGGGGAGCACAGATACGCAGTATTTT.

The gene calls are TRBV28 and TRBJ1-2; maybe TRBD1 (5 bases). Germline loops: CDR1 MDHEN, CDR2 SYDVKM. The V end lost 10 bases, the J end lost 4 bases, and 16 bases lay between the germline ends. The CDR3 consists of 13 residues. CDR3 protein: CATYRGWGYGYTF. CDR3 coding DNA: TGTGCCACGTACCGGGGGTGGGGCTATGGCTACACCTTC.

CDR3 region: CASSFRGSGANVLTF. CDR3 DNA sequence: TGTGCCAGCAGTTTCAGGGGCTCTGGGGCCAACGTCCTGACTTTC. This rearrangement joins TRBV27 to TRBJ2-6; D possibly corresponds to TRBD1 (6 bases). Germline V lookup: CDR1 MNHEY, CDR2 SMNVEV (reference sequence). The length of the CDR3 is 15 residues. Trimming took 3 bases from V and 0 from J, leaving 6 bases between them.

This chain joins TRBV2 and TRBJ2-1, with 12 bases aligning to TRBD2. There are 14 residues in the CDR3. Germline CDR1 and CDR2: SNHLY and FYNNEI. After removal of 3 bases from V and 7 bases from J, the junction contained 1 base not matched to a gene. The CDR3 DNA follows: TGTGCCAGCAGTGATGGACTAGCGGGAAATGAGCAGTTCTTC. Translating it yields CASSDGLAGNEQFF.

V and J are TRBV10-1 and TRBJ2-3; 12 nucleotides agree with TRBD2. The CDR3 is 14 amino acids. V was pared by 4 bases and J by 8 bases, with 4 bases of the junction left unmatched. Germline V gene lookup returns CDR1 WNHNN and CDR2 SYGVQD (reference sequence). The CDR3: CASSASGRAGTQYF. CDR3 DNA: TGCGCCAGCAGTGCTAGCGGGAGGGCGGGTACGCAGTATTTT.

This clone has a single count. Distinct nucleotide sequences in the sample also encode this CDR3. This chain joins TRBV2 and TRBJ2-6; 7 bases are a match to TRBD1. CDR3 length: 15 residues. In germline, CDR1 is SNHLY, CDR2 FYNNEI. V was pared by 6 bases and J by 4 bases, with 6 bases of the junction left unmatched. In DNA, the CDR3 is TGTGCCAGCAGCTTACAGGGGTCCGGGGCCAACGTCCTGACTTTC. It translates to CASSLQGSGANVLTF.

This clone has a handful of counts. The chain couples TRBV2 to TRBJ2-2, with a tentative D call TRBD1 (6 bases). The CDR3 covers 15 residues. With 5 bases removed from V and 3 bases from J, the gap between germline ends came to 13 bases. From germline, CDR1 is SNHLY and CDR2 FYNNEI. The CDR3 bases are TGTGCCAGCAGTCCGGAGAGGGGGTACACCGGGGAGCTGTTTTTT. Protein: CASSPERGYTGELFF. Supplemented by reference TRBV2 and TRBJ2-2, the full variable domain reads EPEVTQTPSHQVTQMGQEVILRCVPISNHLYFYWYRQILGQKVEFLVSFYNNEISEKSEIFDDQFSVERPDGSNFTLKIRSTKLEDSAMYFCASSPERGYTGELFFGEGSRLTVL.